These T cell receptor beta chains were read from a single sample in a study of T cells in Graves' hyperthyroidism and ophthalmopathy. TCRdb re-analysed the multiplex PCR reads in MiXCR, keeping a single row per CDR3 protein. The table records roughly 650,000 distinct CDR3 sequences, roughly a sixth of them present only once. The sample taken for sequencing was blood. These receptors came from a woman between 35 and 50 years old with Graves' ophthalmopathy. Each CDR3 is given with its conserved first and last residue. D genes are given only for firm matches. Clone size, where shown, is once, few, many, or a class for clones that have expanded.

D gene	J gene	CDR3 length	clone size	V gene	CDR3 DNA	CDR3 protein
TRBD2	TRBJ2-1	17	many	TRBV3-1	TGTGCCAGCAGCCAAGAGGGTGCACTAGCGGGAGGCAATGAGCAGTTCTTC	CASSQEGALAGGNEQFF
NA	TRBJ2-7	14	NA	TRBV6-5	TGTGCCAGCAGTTATGGGGTGGGGTCATACGAGCAGTACTTC	CASSYGVGSYEQYF
NA	TRBJ2-1	17	NA	TRBV30	TGTGCCTGGAAAGTATGGGGGAGGGGGACGCGCCAAAATGAGCAGTTCTTC	CAWKVWGRGTRQNEQFF
TRBD1	TRBJ1-6	14	NA	TRBV11-2	TGTGCCAGCAGCTACCCCAGGGGGCGATCACCCCTCCACTTT	CASSYPRGRSPLHF
NA	TRBJ1-2	15	few	TRBV2	TGTGCCAGCAGTGAGGAGTACAGGACCAACTATGGCTACACCTTC	CASSEEYRTNYGYTF
TRBD1	TRBJ2-4	18	many	TRBV28	TGTGCCAGCACCGGGGGACAGGGGGTATCTTCAGCCAAAAACATTCAGTACTTC	CASTGGQGVSSAKNIQYF
NA	TRBJ2-2	17	many	TRBV12-5	TGTGCTAGTGGTTTGGCTAGGGACACATACCCGCCCGGGGAGCTGTTTTTT	CASGLARDTYPPGELFF
NA	TRBJ1-2	14	NA	TRBV6-1	TGTGCCAGCAGTGAAGTGGGAGGGCCCTATGGCTACACCTTC	CASSEVGGPYGYTF
NA	TRBJ2-3	13	many	TRBV12-3/TRBV12-4	TGTGCCAGCAACACTGGGGGCGAAGATACGCAGTATTTT	CASNTGGEDTQYF
NA	TRBJ1-1	14	many	TRBV11-2	TGTGCCAGCAACCGTGGCAGGCTGAACACTGAAGCTTTCTTT	CASNRGRLNTEAFF
NA	TRBJ2-5	12	many	TRBV18	TGTGCCAGCTCACCACCGGCAGAGACCCAGTACTTC	CASSPPAETQYF
TRBD2	TRBJ2-3	17	few	TRBV5-1	TGCGCCAGCAGCTTGCTAGCGGGAGGGATAAACACAGATACGCAGTATTTT	CASSLLAGGINTDTQYF
TRBD1	TRBJ2-1	16	NA	TRBV18	TGTGCCAGCTCACCTGACGGACAGGGGGCGCGGAATGAGCAGTTCTTC	CASSPDGQGARNEQFF
TRBD2	TRBJ2-5	16	few	TRBV27	TGTGCCAGCAGCGGGGGCGGGGGGGTCTTTCAAGAGACCCAGTACTTC	CASSGGGGVFQETQYF
TRBD2	TRBJ2-1	17	many	TRBV28	TGTGCCAGCAGCCCTTGGGGTAGCGGGAGCTCCTACAATGAGCAGTTCTTC	CASSPWGSGSSYNEQFF
TRBD2	TRBJ2-3	16	few	TRBV10-3	TGTGCCATCAGTGCAAGCGGGGACCCGAGCACAGATACGCAGTATTTT	CAISASGDPSTDTQYF
NA	TRBJ2-7	15	NA	TRBV6-1	TGTGCCAGCAGTGAAGGGACAGCCCGTTCGGACGAGCAGTACTTC	CASSEGTARSDEQYF
TRBD1	TRBJ1-6	15	few	TRBV28	TGTGCCAGCAGAAGGACCGGGACAGTGGCTTCACCCCTCCACTTT	CASRRTGTVASPLHF
TRBD2	TRBJ2-7	14	many	TRBV3-1	TGTGCCAGCAGCCAAGCCCAAACTAGCGTCGAGCAGTACTTC	CASSQAQTSVEQYF
NA	TRBJ2-7	12	NA	TRBV10-3	TGTGCCATCAGTGAGGGGGGCCTCGAGCAGTACTTC	CAISEGGLEQYF
NA	TRBJ2-1	22	many	TRBV7-9	TGTGCCAGCAGCTTCCATTCCTACAAGCAGACTACAATGAGCAGTTCTTACAATGAGCAGTTCTTC	CASSFHSYKQTTMSSSYNEQFF
NA	TRBJ1-6	16	NA	TRBV5-1	TGCGCCAGCAGCTCAGGTGGGGCTCGCGGAGTATCACCCCTCCACTTT	CASSSGGARGVSPLHF
NA	TRBJ2-1	14	few	TRBV19	TGTGCCAGTAGTAGCACGAGGACAGTAGGAAAGCAGTTCTTC	CASSSTRTVGKQFF
TRBD1	TRBJ2-7	14	many	TRBV20-1	TGCAGTGCTAGCAGGGGACAGGAGACCTACGAGCAGTACTTC	CSASRGQETYEQYF
TRBD1	TRBJ1-1	16	many	TRBV12-3/TRBV12-4	TGTGCCAGCAGTTTAGGGGGGACAGGGCGGGGCACTGAAGCTTTCTTT	CASSLGGTGRGTEAFF